This paragraph covers one T cell receptor (beta chain) sequence. Its antigen is not identified. Germline V gene data show CDR1 as MNHEY and CDR2 as SVGAGI. J lost 5 bases, V lost 7 bases, and 7 bases had no gene match. The CDR3 is 15 residues long. Method: immunoSEQ multiplex PCR; TCRdb's copy keeps in-frame clones and lacks some. Among about 81,000 clones listed, 80% to 95% were seen once. This entry is derived from a study of T cell responses to AZD1222 COVID-19 vaccine. Study observations and caveats: Just six AZD1222 recipients were seropositive at baseline. Spike-spanning, vaccine-associated CD4 TCRs were dominant at 160-218 and 743-854.

The chain employs TRBV6-5 and TRBJ2-2; TRBD1 matches at 10 bases. The source was peripheral blood, collected 28 days after the second AZD1222 dose. The origin of this receptor is an adult who received the AZD1222 COVID-19 vaccine. The CDR3 sequence: CASKGGTGVTGELFF. The CDR3 nucleotides are TGTGCCAGCAAGGGCGGGACAGGGGTGACCGGGGAGCTGTTTTTT.